The rows below give T cell receptor beta chains drawn from one sample of a study of T-cell memory formation after mild COVID-19. From the 5' RACE reads, TCRdb called clonotypes with MiXCR, one entry per CDR3 protein. In the table there are 55,000 to 80,000 distinct CDR3 sequences, over 8.5% of which are singletons. The sequenced material came from PBMCs or a T cell subset sorted from them (not recorded which). All receptors come from a man aged 18-30 years who had mild COVID-19 (a few samples of this study predate the infection). Cell type and time point are not known. Each CDR3 is given with its conserved first and last residue. D genes are given only for firm matches. Clone size is stated in some rows and not others, as once, few, many or a class when expanded.

abundance: many
d_gene: .
j_gene: TRBJ2-3
v_gene: TRBV23-1
CDR3nt: TGCGCCAGCAGTCAATCGCGGTTGGATACGCAGTATTTT
CDR3aa: CASSQSRLDTQYF

abundance: many
d_gene: .
j_gene: TRBJ2-3
v_gene: TRBV20-1
CDR3nt: TGCAGTGCTAGTATTTCAATCGCAGATACGCAGTATTTT
CDR3aa: CSASISIADTQYF

abundance: .
d_gene: .
j_gene: TRBJ1-2
v_gene: TRBV6-2/TRBV6-3
CDR3nt: TGTGCCAGCAGTGCCCGGCAGGGTTCGGATGGCTACACCTTC
CDR3aa: CASSARQGSDGYTF

abundance: .
d_gene: TRBD1
j_gene: TRBJ2-3
v_gene: TRBV29-1
CDR3nt: TGCAGCGTTGTGCGGCAGGGGGTAGATACGCAGTATTTT
CDR3aa: CSVVRQGVDTQYF

abundance: many
d_gene: .
j_gene: TRBJ2-5
v_gene: TRBV12-3/TRBV12-4
CDR3nt: TGTGCCAGCAGTCCGAGGGTGGGAGGCGAGACCCAGTACTTC
CDR3aa: CASSPRVGGETQYF

abundance: .
d_gene: .
j_gene: TRBJ2-3
v_gene: TRBV7-2
CDR3nt: TGTGCCAGCAGCTTCATAAGCGGAGGAGAGTCAGTCCCGCAGTATTTT
CDR3aa: CASSFISGGESVPQYF

abundance: .
d_gene: .
j_gene: TRBJ2-1
v_gene: TRBV19
CDR3nt: TGTGCCAGTAGTGTGCAGTCGCGTTCGGACAATGAGCAGTTCTTC
CDR3aa: CASSVQSRSDNEQFF

abundance: many
d_gene: .
j_gene: TRBJ2-1
v_gene: TRBV7-9
CDR3nt: TGTGCCAGCAGCTTTGTTAATGAGCAGTTCTTC
CDR3aa: CASSFVNEQFF

abundance: few
d_gene: .
j_gene: TRBJ2-1
v_gene: TRBV5-4
CDR3nt: TGTGCCAGCAGCTTACCTCAGGGAGGTGAGCAGTTCTTC
CDR3aa: CASSLPQGGEQFF

abundance: .
d_gene: .
j_gene: TRBJ2-3
v_gene: TRBV5-1
CDR3nt: TGCGCCAGCAATAGCGGTGGTGGCACAGATACGCAGTATTTT
CDR3aa: CASNSGGGTDTQYF

abundance: many
d_gene: .
j_gene: TRBJ2-1
v_gene: TRBV6-6
CDR3nt: TGTGCCAGCAGTTGGAACAATGAGCAGTTCTTC
CDR3aa: CASSWNNEQFF

abundance: few
d_gene: .
j_gene: TRBJ1-1
v_gene: TRBV7-2
CDR3nt: TGTGCCAGCAGCTCAGACGCGCTTAACACTGAAGCTTTCTTT
CDR3aa: CASSSDALNTEAFF

abundance: few
d_gene: .
j_gene: TRBJ2-1
v_gene: TRBV5-1
CDR3nt: TGCGCCAGCAGCCCCGGTCCCCGAGGGTTCTACAATGAGCAGTTCTTC
CDR3aa: CASSPGPRGFYNEQFF

abundance: .
d_gene: .
j_gene: TRBJ1-5
v_gene: TRBV29-1
CDR3nt: TGCAGCGAATATGGCGGCGAGCCCCAGCATTTT
CDR3aa: CSEYGGEPQHF

abundance: .
d_gene: .
j_gene: TRBJ1-1
v_gene: TRBV2
CDR3nt: TGTGCCAGCAGCTCCAGACTGAACACTGAAGCTTTCTTT
CDR3aa: CASSSRLNTEAFF

abundance: .
d_gene: .
j_gene: TRBJ2-3
v_gene: TRBV29-1
CDR3nt: TGCAGCGTTGGGGCTGGAGGCGATACGCAGTATTTT
CDR3aa: CSVGAGGDTQYF

abundance: many
d_gene: .
j_gene: TRBJ2-1
v_gene: TRBV6-2/TRBV6-3
CDR3nt: TGTGCTACTTCCGGGCCCTACAATGAGCAGTTCTTC
CDR3aa: CATSGPYNEQFF

abundance: few
d_gene: .
j_gene: TRBJ1-1
v_gene: TRBV7-9
CDR3nt: TGTGCCAGCAGCACCCAACAGGCTGGGGCTTTCTTT
CDR3aa: CASSTQQAGAFF

abundance: .
d_gene: .
j_gene: TRBJ1-2
v_gene: TRBV12-3/TRBV12-4
CDR3nt: TGTGCCAGCAGGGTCTCCCCTGGGGGGGGCTACACCTTC
CDR3aa: CASRVSPGGGYTF

abundance: .
d_gene: TRBD1
j_gene: TRBJ1-4
v_gene: TRBV6-1
CDR3nt: TGTGCCACCGAACTGGGACAGAGCAATGAAAAACTGTTTTTT
CDR3aa: CATELGQSNEKLFF

abundance: many
d_gene: TRBD2
j_gene: TRBJ2-1
v_gene: TRBV5-6
CDR3nt: TGTGCCAGCAGCTGGGGGGGGACCCCCGCCTACAATGAGCAGTTCTTC
CDR3aa: CASSWGGTPAYNEQFF

abundance: .
d_gene: TRBD2
j_gene: TRBJ2-3
v_gene: TRBV5-1
CDR3nt: TGCGCCAGCAGCTTGAGCGGGGGAAGCTCCGATACGCAGTATTTT
CDR3aa: CASSLSGGSSDTQYF

abundance: few
d_gene: .
j_gene: TRBJ2-1
v_gene: TRBV10-3
CDR3nt: TGTGCCATCAGCCGAAACGGGGGGCAGAACAATGAGCAGTTCTTC
CDR3aa: CAISRNGGQNNEQFF

abundance: .
d_gene: .
j_gene: TRBJ2-5
v_gene: TRBV7-3
CDR3nt: TGTGCCAGCAGCTTAAGTTCAGCAGAGACCCAGTACTTC
CDR3aa: CASSLSSAETQYF

abundance: many
d_gene: .
j_gene: TRBJ2-2
v_gene: TRBV7-3
CDR3nt: TGTGCCAGCAGCTTAAGGGGGGGCTCGAACACCGGGGAGCTGTTTTTT
CDR3aa: CASSLRGGSNTGELFF

abundance: many
d_gene: .
j_gene: TRBJ1-5
v_gene: TRBV4-3
CDR3nt: TGCGCCAGCAGCCAAGATCGAACCCAGCCCCAGCATTTT
CDR3aa: CASSQDRTQPQHF

abundance: .
d_gene: TRBD1
j_gene: TRBJ2-1
v_gene: TRBV9
CDR3nt: TGTGCCAGCAGCGTTGCCGGACAGGGGGACAATGAGCAGTTCTTC
CDR3aa: CASSVAGQGDNEQFF

abundance: few
d_gene: .
j_gene: TRBJ2-5
v_gene: TRBV4-1
CDR3nt: TGCGCCAGCAGCCAAGTATTCGGGCTAGGGGAGACCCAGTACTTC
CDR3aa: CASSQVFGLGETQYF

abundance: few
d_gene: .
j_gene: TRBJ2-3
v_gene: TRBV6-2/TRBV6-3
CDR3nt: TGTGCCAGCAGTCCCCCCACAGATACGCAGTATTTT
CDR3aa: CASSPPTDTQYF

abundance: .
d_gene: .
j_gene: TRBJ1-1
v_gene: TRBV12-3/TRBV12-4
CDR3nt: TGTGCCAGCAGGCCGCAGGGCTTGTTCACTGAAGCTTTCTTT
CDR3aa: CASRPQGLFTEAFF

abundance: many
d_gene: .
j_gene: TRBJ2-1
v_gene: TRBV7-2
CDR3nt: TGTGCCAGCAGCCCTAGCCTTGCTGAGCAGTTCTTC
CDR3aa: CASSPSLAEQFF